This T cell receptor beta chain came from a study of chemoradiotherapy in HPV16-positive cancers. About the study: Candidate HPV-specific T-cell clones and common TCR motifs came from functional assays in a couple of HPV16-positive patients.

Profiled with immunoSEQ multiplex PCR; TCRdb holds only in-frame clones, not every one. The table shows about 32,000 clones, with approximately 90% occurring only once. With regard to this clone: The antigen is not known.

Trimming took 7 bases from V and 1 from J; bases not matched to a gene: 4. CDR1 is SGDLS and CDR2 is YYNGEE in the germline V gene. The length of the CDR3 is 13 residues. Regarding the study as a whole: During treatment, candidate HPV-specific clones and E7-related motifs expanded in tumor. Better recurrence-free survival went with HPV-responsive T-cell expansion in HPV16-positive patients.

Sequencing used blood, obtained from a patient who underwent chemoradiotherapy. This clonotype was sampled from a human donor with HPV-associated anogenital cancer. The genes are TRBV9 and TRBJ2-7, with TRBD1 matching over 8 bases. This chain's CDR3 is CASGTGGSYEQYF. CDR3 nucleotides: TGTGCCAGCGGCACAGGGGGATCCTACGAGCAGTACTTC.